These T cell receptor beta chains were read from a single sample in a study of OX40 agonist ivuxolimab in advanced cancers. Clones were sequenced by immunoSEQ multiplex PCR, and TCRdb holds only the in-frame ones, with some missing. The sample lists under 100,000 clones; 75% to 90% were seen once. This sample comprised CD4+ or CD8+ T cells sorted from blood, obtained in a trial of the OX40 agonist ivuxolimab. The receptor source for this set is an adult with an advanced solid tumor such as melanoma, head and neck, liver or kidney cancer. The CDR3 runs from the conserved cysteine through the conserved F or W. The D gene is left open where the match is weak. Clone size appears in some rows only: once, few, many, or a class for an expanded clone.

TRBV4-1	-	15	TRBJ2-7	-	CASSQSPGRKYEQYF	TGCGCCAGCAGCCAATCTCCGGGACGGAAATACGAGCAGTACTTC
TRBV5-5	-	13	TRBJ1-5	-	CASSFQDDQPQHF	TGTGCCAGCAGCTTCCAGGACGATCAGCCCCAGCATTTT
TRBV18	-	16	TRBJ1-2	-	CASSRGASTGNYGYTF	TGTGCCAGCTCACGAGGAGCGTCGACAGGCAACTATGGCTACACCTTC
TRBV5-1	-	15	TRBJ2-2	few	CASSFSSSNTGELFF	TGCGCCAGCAGCTTCTCCTCCTCGAACACCGGGGAGCTGTTTTTT
TRBV6-1	TRBD2	15	TRBJ2-2	-	CASSPGLASTGELFF	TGTGCCAGCAGCCCGGGACTAGCCTCCACCGGGGAGCTGTTTTTT
TRBV5-1	-	16	TRBJ2-3	-	CASSLDPAGQTDTQYF	TGCGCCAGCAGCTTGGACCCGGCGGGCCAAACAGATACGCAGTATTTT
TRBV7-3	-	15	TRBJ2-7	-	CASSLTPGRSYEQYF	TGTGCCAGCAGCTTAACTCCGGGACGTTCCTACGAGCAGTACTTC
TRBV10-3	TRBD2	13	TRBJ2-7	-	CAIRTTSGYEQYF	TGTGCCATCAGGACGACTAGCGGTTACGAGCAGTACTTC
TRBV27	-	14	TRBJ1-2	-	CASSLGRGAGGYTF	TGTGCCAGCAGTTTAGGAAGAGGGGCTGGAGGCTACACCTTC
TRBV18	TRBD1	15	TRBJ1-2	-	CASSPGTGGNYGYTF	TGTGCCAGCTCACCCGGGACAGGGGGCAACTATGGCTACACCTTC
TRBV4-1	-	12	TRBJ2-2	-	CASRGNTGELFF	TGCGCCAGCAGGGGCAACACCGGGGAGCTGTTTTTT
TRBV6-5	TRBD1	15	TRBJ2-3	once	CASSYQGAPPDTQYF	TGTGCCAGCAGTTACCAGGGGGCGCCCCCAGATACGCAGTATTTT
TRBV6-1	-	13	TRBJ1-2	once	CASRQGLAYGYTF	TGTGCCAGCAGACAGGGTCTAGCCTATGGCTACACCTTC
TRBV10-3	TRBD1	13	TRBJ1-2	-	CAISETGDYGYTF	TGTGCCATCAGTGAGACAGGGGACTATGGCTACACCTTC
TRBV6-1	-	15	TRBJ1-4	few	CASSGADLGNEKLFF	TGTGCCAGCAGTGGCGCGGACTTGGGTAATGAAAAACTGTTTTTT
TRBV29-1	-	13	TRBJ2-3	-	CSVEGGFTDTQYF	TGCAGCGTCGAAGGGGGGTTCACAGATACGCAGTATTTT
TRBV5-4	TRBD1	14	TRBJ1-4	-	CASSPGTAQEKLFF	TGTGCCAGCAGTCCCGGGACAGCGCAAGAAAAACTGTTTTTT
TRBV7-9	-	14	TRBJ2-3	-	CASSARTDGDTQYF	TGTGCCAGCAGCGCTCGGACAGATGGAGATACGCAGTATTTT
TRBV29-1	-	11	TRBJ1-1	-	CSVDITYSFAF	TGCAGCGTTGACATTACTTACTCGTTCGCTTTT
TRBV19	-	14	TRBJ2-5	-	CASSIVGRQETQYF	TGTGCCAGTAGTATCGTTGGACGCCAAGAGACCCAGTACTTC
TRBV9	TRBD1	16	TRBJ1-2	-	CASSEIGQGFYYGYTF	TGTGCCAGCAGCGAAATAGGACAGGGTTTTTACTATGGCTACACCTTC
TRBV18	-	15	TRBJ2-7	-	CASSLGTSSSYEQYF	TGTGCCAGCTCACTCGGGACTTCAAGCTCCTACGAGCAGTACTTC
TRBV5-1	TRBD1	17	TRBJ2-7	-	CASSPNPQGASLYEQYF	TGCGCCAGCAGCCCAAACCCACAGGGGGCCTCGCTCTACGAGCAGTACTTC
TRBV7-9	-	14	TRBJ2-3	-	CASSLQDLVDTQYF	TGTGCCAGCAGCTTGCAGGACCTCGTAGATACGCAGTATTTT
TRBV9	TRBD2	18	TRBJ2-7	-	CASSVGVSGGAIPYEQYF	TGTGCCAGCAGCGTAGGTGTTAGCGGGGGGGCGATTCCCTACGAGCAGTACTTC
TRBV7-3	-	15	TRBJ2-2	once	CASSLRGQNTGELFF	TGTGCCAGCAGCTTACGGGGACAGAACACCGGGGAGCTGTTTTTT
TRBV7-9	-	13	TRBJ1-5	-	CASSREGSQPQHF	TGTGCCAGCAGCCGTGAGGGGAGCCAGCCCCAGCATTTT
TRBV7-2	TRBD1	15	TRBJ2-7	-	CASSLEDRDSYEQYF	TGTGCCAGCAGCCTAGAGGACAGGGACTCCTACGAGCAGTACTTC
TRBV5-1	TRBD1	14	TRBJ1-4	-	CASSQGQGEEKLFF	TGCGCCAGCAGCCAAGGACAGGGAGAAGAAAAACTGTTTTTT
TRBV5-5	TRBD1	15	TRBJ1-1	few	CASSLRTGRYTEAFF	TGTGCCAGCAGCTTACGGACAGGGAGGTACACTGAAGCTTTCTTT
TRBV4-2	TRBD2	18	TRBJ2-7	-	CASSQARTSGVFAYEQYF	TGTGCCAGCAGCCAAGCCCGGACTAGCGGGGTTTTCGCCTACGAGCAGTACTTC
TRBV5-1	TRBD1	15	TRBJ1-5	-	CASTLGTGGNQPQHF	TGCGCCAGCACCCTCGGGACAGGGGGCAATCAGCCCCAGCATTTT
TRBV7-2	-	14	TRBJ1-2	once	CASSLAGSPRGYTF	TGTGCCAGCAGCTTAGCGGGCAGTCCTCGAGGCTACACCTTC
TRBV5-5	-	13	TRBJ1-2	-	CASSASTGYGYTF	TGTGCCAGCAGCGCGTCAACAGGGTACGGCTACACCTTC
TRBV19	TRBD1	16	TRBJ1-5	-	CASSSGGTERGQPQHF	TGTGCCAGTAGTAGCGGAGGGACAGAAAGGGGCCAGCCCCAGCATTTT
TRBV7-8	-	15	TRBJ1-5	-	CASSLRDALNQPQHF	TGTGCCAGCAGCTTAAGGGACGCCCTCAATCAGCCCCAGCATTTT